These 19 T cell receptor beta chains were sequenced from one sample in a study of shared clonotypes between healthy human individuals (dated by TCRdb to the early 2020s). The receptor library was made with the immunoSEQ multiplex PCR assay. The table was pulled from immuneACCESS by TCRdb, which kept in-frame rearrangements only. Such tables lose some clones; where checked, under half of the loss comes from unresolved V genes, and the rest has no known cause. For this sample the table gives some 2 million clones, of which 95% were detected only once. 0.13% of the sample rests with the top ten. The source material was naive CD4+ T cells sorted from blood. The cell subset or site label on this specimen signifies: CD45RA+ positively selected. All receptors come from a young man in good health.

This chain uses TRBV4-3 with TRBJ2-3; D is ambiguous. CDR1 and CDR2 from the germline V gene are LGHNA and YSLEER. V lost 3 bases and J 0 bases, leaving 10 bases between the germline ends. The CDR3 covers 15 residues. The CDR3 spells CASSHDWPSTDTQYF. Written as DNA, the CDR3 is TGCGCCAGCAGCCATGACTGGCCTAGCACAGATACGCAGTATTTT.

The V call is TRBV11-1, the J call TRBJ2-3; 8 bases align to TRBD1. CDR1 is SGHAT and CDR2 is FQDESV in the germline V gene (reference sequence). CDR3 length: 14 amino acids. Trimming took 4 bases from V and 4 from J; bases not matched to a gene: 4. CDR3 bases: TGTGCCAGCAGCTGGGACAGGTGGGCAGATACGCAGTATTTT. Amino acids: CASSWDRWADTQYF.

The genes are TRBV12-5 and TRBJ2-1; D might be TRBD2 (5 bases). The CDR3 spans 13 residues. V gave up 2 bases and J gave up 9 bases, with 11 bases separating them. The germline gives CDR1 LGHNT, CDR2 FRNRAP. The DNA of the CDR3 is TGTGCTAGTGGTTTGAGCGGCACTGGTGAGCAGTTCTTC. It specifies CASGLSGTGEQFF. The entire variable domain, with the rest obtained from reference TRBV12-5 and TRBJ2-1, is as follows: DARVTQTPRHKVTEMGQEVTMRCQPILGHNTVFWYRQTMMQGLELLAYFRNRAPLDDSGMPKDRFSAEMPDATLATLKIQPSEPRDSAVYFCASGLSGTGEQFFGPGTRLTVL.

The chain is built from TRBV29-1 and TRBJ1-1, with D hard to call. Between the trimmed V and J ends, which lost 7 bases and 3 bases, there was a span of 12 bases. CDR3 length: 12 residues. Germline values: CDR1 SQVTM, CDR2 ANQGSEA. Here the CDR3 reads CSASRIDTEAFF. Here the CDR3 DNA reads TGCAGCGCTTCAAGGATAGACACTGAAGCTTTCTTT.

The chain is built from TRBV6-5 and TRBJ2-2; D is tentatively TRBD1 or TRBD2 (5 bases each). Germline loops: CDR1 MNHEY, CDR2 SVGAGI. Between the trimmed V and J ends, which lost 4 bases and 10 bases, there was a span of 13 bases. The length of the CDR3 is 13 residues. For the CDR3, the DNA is TGTGCCAGCAGTTCCCCCGGGACCTCGGAGCTGTTTTTT. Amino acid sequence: CASSSPGTSELFF.

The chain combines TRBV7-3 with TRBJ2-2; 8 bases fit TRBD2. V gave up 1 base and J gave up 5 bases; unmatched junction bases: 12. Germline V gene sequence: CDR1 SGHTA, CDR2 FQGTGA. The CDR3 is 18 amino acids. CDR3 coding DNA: TGTGCCAGCAGCTTAAATCAGCCCGGGGGGGCAGCGACCGGGGAGCTGTTTTTT. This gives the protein CASSLNQPGGAATGELFF.

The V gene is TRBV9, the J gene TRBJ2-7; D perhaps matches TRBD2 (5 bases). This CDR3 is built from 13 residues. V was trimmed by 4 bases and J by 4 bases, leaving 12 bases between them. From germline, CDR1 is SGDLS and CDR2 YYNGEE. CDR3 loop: CASSPGGWYEQYF. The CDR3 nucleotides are TGTGCCAGCAGCCCGGGCGGGTGGTACGAGCAGTACTTC.

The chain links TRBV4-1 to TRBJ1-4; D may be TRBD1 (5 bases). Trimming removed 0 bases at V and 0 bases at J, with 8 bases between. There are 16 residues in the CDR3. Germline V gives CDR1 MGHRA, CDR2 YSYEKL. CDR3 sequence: CASSQDGGPTNEKLFF. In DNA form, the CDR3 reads TGCGCCAGCAGCCAAGATGGGGGACCAACTAATGAAAAACTGTTTTTT.

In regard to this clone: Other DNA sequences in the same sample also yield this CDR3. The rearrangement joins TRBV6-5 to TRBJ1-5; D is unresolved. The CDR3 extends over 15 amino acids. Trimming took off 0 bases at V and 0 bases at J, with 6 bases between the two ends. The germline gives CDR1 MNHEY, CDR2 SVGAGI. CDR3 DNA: TGTGCCAGCAGTTACTCTAGGGATAGCAATCAGCCCCAGCATTTT. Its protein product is CASSYSRDSNQPQHF.

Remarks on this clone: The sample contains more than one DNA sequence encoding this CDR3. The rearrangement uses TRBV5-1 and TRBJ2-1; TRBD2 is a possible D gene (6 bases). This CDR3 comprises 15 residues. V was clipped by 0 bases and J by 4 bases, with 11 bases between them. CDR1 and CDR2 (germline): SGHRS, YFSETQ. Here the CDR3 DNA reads TGCGCCAGCAGCTTGGCCGCCGGGGGATACAATGAGCAGTTCTTC. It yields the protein CASSLAAGGYNEQFF.

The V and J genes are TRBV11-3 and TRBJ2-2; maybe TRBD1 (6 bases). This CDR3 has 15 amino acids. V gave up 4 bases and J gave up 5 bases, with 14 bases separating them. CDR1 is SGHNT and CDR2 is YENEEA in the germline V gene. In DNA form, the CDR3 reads TGTGCCAGCAGCTCAGGGGAAAGGGCGACCGGGGAGCTGTTTTTT. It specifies CASSSGERATGELFF.

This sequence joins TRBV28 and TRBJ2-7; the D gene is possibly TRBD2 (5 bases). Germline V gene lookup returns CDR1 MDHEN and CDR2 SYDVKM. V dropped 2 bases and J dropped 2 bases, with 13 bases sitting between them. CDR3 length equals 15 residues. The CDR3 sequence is CASSLVGWETYEQYF. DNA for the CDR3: TGTGCCAGCAGTTTAGTGGGGTGGGAGACCTACGAGCAGTACTTC.

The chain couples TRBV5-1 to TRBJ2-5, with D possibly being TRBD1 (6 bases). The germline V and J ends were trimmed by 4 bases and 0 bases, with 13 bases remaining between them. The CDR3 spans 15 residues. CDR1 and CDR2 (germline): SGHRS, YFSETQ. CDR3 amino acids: CASSSTGSYQETQYF. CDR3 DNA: TGCGCCAGCAGCAGTACAGGGTCTTACCAAGAGACCCAGTACTTC.

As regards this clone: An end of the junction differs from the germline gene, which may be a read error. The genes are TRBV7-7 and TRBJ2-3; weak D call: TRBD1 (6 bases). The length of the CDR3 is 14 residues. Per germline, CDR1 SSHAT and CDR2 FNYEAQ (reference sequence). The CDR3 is CASSQGRGTDTQYF. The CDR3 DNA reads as TGTGCTAGCAGCCAGGGGCGCGGGACAGATACGCAGTATTTT.

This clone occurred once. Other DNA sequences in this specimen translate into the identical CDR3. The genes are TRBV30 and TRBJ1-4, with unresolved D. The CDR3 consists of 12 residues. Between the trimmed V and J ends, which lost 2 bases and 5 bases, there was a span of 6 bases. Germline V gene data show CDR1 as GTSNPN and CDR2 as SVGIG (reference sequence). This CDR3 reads CAWSYANEKLFF. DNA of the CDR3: TGTGCCTGGAGTTACGCAAATGAAAAACTGTTTTTT.

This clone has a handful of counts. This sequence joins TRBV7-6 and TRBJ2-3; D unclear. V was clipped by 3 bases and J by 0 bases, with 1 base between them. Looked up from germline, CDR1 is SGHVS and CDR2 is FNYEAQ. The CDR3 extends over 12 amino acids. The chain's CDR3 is CASSFSTDTQYF. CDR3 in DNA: TGTGCCAGCAGCTTCAGCACAGATACGCAGTATTTT.

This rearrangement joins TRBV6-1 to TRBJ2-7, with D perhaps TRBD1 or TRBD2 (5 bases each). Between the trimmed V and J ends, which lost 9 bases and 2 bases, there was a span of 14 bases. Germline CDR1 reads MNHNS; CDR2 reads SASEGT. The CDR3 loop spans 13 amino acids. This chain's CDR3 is CASTEDMPYEQYF. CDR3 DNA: TGTGCCAGTACGGAGGACATGCCCTACGAGCAGTACTTC.

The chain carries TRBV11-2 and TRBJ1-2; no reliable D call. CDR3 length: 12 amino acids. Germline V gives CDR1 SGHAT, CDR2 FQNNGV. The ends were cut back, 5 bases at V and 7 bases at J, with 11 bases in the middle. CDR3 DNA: TGTGCCAGCAGCCCCTCCCTACCTGGCTACACCTTC. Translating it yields CASSPSLPGYTF.

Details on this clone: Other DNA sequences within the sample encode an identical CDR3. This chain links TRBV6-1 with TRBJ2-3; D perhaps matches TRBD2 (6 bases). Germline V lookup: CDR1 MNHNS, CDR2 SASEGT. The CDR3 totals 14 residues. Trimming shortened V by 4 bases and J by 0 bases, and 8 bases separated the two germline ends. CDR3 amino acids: CASSVAGSTDTQYF. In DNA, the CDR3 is TGTGCCAGCAGTGTTGCGGGGAGCACAGATACGCAGTATTTT.